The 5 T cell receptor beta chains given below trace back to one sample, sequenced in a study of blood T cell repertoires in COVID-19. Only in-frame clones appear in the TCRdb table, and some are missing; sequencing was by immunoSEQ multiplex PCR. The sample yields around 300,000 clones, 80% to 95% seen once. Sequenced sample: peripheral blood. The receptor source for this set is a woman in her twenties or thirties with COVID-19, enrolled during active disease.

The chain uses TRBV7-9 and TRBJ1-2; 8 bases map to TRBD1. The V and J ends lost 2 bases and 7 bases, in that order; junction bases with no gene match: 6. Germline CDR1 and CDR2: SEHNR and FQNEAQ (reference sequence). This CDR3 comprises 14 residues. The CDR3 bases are TGTGCCAGCAGCTTAAGCCAGGGGGCGACTGGCTACACCTTC. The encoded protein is CASSLSQGATGYTF.

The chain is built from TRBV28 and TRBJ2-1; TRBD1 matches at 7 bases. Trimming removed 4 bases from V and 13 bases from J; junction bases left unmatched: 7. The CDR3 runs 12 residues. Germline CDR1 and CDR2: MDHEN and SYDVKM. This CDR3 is CASSSTGVRQFF. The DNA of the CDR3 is TGTGCCAGCAGTTCCACAGGGGTAAGACAGTTCTTC.

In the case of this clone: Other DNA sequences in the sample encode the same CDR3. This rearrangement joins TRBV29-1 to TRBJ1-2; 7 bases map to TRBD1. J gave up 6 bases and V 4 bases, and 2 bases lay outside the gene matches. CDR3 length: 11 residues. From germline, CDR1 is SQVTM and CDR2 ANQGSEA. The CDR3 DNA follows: TGCAGCGTTGGGACAGGCGATGGCTACACCTTC. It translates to CSVGTGDGYTF.

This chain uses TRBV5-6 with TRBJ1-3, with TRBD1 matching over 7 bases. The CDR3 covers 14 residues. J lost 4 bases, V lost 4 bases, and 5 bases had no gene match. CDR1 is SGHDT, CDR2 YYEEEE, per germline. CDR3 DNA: TGTGCCAGCAGCCCAACAGGGGCAGGAAACACCATATATTTT. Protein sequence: CASSPTGAGNTIYF.

The CDR3 sequence: CASSQASGSFHEQYF. Written as DNA, the CDR3 is TGTGCCAGCAGCCAAGCCAGCGGGAGCTTCCACGAGCAGTACTTC. J is TRBJ2-7 and V is TRBV4-2; the match to TRBD2 covers 8 bases. Germline V lookup: CDR1 LGHNA, CDR2 YNFKEQ. The CDR3 length is 15 residues. V lost 1 base to trimming and J lost 5 bases; unmatched junction nucleotides: 7.